This T cell receptor (beta chain) was captured in a study of prognosis after radiotherapy for stage I lung cancer. The overall study: Medical inoperability was the status assigned to all non-small cell lung cancer patients. About seven patients had tumors that were squamous cell carcinoma, and about a dozen had adenocarcinoma.

Amplification of TCR beta CDR3 from genomic DNA used two-round multiplex PCR. Every TRBV and TRBJ gene had its own specific primer in first-round PCR. Using its own MiXCR run on the multiplex PCR reads, TCRdb lists one record per CDR3 protein. The repertoire has 15,000 to 20,000 distinct CDR3 sequences, roughly 53% of them found once; the top ten carry about 31%. This clonotype appeared many times. The sample was PBMCs, taken before or after stereotactic body radiation therapy (not recorded which). This TCR was sampled from a donor aged 50 or older with non-small cell lung cancer.

The CDR3 reads CASGRDSNYEQYF. CDR3 DNA: TGTGCCAGCGGAAGGGACAGCAACTACGAGCAGTACTTC. The chain is built from TRBV2 and TRBJ2-7, with 7 bases aligning to TRBD1. The length of the CDR3 is 13 residues. Trimming cost V 8 bases and J 3 bases; bases outside gene matches: 7. Germline-derived CDR1 and CDR2 are SNHLY and FYNNEI.